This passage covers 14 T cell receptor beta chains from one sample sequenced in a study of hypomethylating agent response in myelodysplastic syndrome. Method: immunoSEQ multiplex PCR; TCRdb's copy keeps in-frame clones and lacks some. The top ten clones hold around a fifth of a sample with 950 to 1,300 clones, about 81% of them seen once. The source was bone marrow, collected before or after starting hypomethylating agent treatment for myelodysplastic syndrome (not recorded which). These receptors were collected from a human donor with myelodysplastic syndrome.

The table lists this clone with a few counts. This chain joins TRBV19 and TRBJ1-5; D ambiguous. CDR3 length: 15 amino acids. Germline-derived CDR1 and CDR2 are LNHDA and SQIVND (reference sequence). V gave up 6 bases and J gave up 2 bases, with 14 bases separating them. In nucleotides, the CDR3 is TGTGCCAGTAGGGGGATTCTTGGGGGCAATCAGCCCCAGCATTTT. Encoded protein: CASRGILGGNQPQHF.

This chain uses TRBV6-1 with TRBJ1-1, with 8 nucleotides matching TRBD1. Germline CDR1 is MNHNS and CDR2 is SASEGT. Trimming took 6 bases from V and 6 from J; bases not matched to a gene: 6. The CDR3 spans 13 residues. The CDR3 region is CASRPTGVAEAFF. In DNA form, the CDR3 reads TGTGCCAGCAGGCCGACAGGGGTGGCTGAAGCTTTCTTT.

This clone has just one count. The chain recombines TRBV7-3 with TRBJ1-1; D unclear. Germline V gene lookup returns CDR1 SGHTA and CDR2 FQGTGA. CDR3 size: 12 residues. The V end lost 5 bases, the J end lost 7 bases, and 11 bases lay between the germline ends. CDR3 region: CASSLTRIEAFF. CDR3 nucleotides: TGTGCCAGCAGCCTTACCCGCATTGAAGCTTTCTTT.

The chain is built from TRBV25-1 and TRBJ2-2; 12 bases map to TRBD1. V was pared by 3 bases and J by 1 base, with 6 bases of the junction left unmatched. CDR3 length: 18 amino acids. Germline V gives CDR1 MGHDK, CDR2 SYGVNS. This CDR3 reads CASSEGQGAFLNTGELFF. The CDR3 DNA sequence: TGTGCCAGCAGTGAGGGACAGGGGGCTTTCCTGAACACCGGGGAGCTGTTTTTT.

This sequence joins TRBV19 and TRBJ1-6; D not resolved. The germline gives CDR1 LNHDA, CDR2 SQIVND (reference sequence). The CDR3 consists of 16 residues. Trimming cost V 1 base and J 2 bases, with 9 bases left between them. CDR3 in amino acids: CASSIGTVAYNSPLHF. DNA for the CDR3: TGTGCCAGTAGTATAGGGACGGTCGCCTATAATTCACCCCTCCACTTT. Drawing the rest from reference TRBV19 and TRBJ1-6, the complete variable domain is DGGITQSPKYLFRKEGQNVTLSCEQNLNHDAMYWYRQDPGQGLRLIYYSQIVNDFQKGDIAEGYSVSREKKESFPLTVTSAQKNPTAFYLCASSIGTVAYNSPLHFGNGTRLTVT.

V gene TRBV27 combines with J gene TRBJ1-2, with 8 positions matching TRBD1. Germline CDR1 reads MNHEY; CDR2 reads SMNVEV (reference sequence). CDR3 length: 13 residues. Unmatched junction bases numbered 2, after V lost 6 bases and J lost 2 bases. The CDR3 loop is CASRQGGNYGYTF. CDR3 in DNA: TGTGCCAGCAGACAGGGGGGAAACTATGGCTACACCTTC.

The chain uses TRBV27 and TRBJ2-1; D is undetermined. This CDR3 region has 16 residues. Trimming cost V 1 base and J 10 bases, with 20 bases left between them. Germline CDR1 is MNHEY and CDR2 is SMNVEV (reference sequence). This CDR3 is CASSLYLGFLQKEQFF. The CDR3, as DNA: TGTGCCAGCAGTTTATATTTAGGGTTTCTGCAGAAAGAGCAGTTCTTC.

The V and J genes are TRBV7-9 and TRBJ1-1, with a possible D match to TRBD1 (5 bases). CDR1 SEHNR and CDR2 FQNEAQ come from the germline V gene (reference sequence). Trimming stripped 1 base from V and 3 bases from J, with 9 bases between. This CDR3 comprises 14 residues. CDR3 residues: CASSLDGAYTEAFF. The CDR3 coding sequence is TGTGCCAGCAGCTTAGATGGGGCTTACACTGAAGCTTTCTTT.

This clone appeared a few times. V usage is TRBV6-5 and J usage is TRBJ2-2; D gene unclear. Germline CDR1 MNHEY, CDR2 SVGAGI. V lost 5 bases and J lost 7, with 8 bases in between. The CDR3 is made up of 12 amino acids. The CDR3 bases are TGTGCCAGCAGTCCGCCCGTCGGGGAGCTGTTTTTT. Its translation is CASSPPVGELFF.

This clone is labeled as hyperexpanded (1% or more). The CDR3 protein is CASSLSFSFSGGSTDTQYF. Here the CDR3 DNA reads TGTGCCAGCAGCTTGTCCTTTTCGTTTAGCGGGGGTTCCACAGATACGCAGTATTTT. The V call is TRBV5-6, the J call TRBJ2-3; 9 bases line up with TRBD2. The length of the CDR3 is 19 residues. Unmatched junction bases numbered 14, after V lost 1 base and J lost 2 bases. From germline, CDR1 is SGHDT and CDR2 YYEEEE.

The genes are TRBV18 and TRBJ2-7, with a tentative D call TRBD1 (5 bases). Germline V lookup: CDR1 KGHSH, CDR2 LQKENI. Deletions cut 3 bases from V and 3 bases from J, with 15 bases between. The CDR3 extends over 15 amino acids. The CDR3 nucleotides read TGTGCCAGCTCACCGTCCATCATACAGGACTACGAGCAGTACTTC. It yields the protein CASSPSIIQDYEQYF. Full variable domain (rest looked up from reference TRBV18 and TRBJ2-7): NAGVMQNPRHLVRRRGQEARLRCSPMKGHSHVYWYRQLPEEGLKFMVYLQKENIIDESGMPKERFSAEFPKEGPSILRIQQVVRGDSAAYFCASSPSIIQDYEQYFGPGTRLTVT.

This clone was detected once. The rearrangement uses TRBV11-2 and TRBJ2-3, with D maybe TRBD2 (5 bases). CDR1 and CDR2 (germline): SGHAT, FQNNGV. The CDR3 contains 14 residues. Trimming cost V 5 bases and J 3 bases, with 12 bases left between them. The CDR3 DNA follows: TGTGCCAGCAGCCCAACCCCGGGGACAGATACGCAGTATTTT. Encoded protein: CASSPTPGTDTQYF.

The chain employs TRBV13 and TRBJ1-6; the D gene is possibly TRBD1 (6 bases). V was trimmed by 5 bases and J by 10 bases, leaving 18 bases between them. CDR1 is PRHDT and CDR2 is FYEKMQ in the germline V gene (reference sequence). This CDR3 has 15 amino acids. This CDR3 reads CASSDTGSRNSPLHF. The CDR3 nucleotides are TGTGCCAGCAGCGATACAGGGTCAAGGAACTCACCCCTCCACTTT. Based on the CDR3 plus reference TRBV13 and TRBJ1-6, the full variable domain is AAGVIQSPRHLIKEKRETATLKCYPIPRHDTVYWYQQGPGQDPQFLISFYEKMQSDKGSIPDRFSAQQFSDYHSELNMSSLELGDSALYFCASSDTGSRNSPLHFGNGTRLTVT.

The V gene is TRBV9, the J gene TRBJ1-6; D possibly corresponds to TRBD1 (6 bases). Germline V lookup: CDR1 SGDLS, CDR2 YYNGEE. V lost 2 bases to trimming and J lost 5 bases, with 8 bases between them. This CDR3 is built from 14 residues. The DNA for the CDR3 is TGTGCCAGCAGCGTTACAGGGAATAATTCACCCCTCCACTTT. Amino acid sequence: CASSVTGNNSPLHF.